The T cell receptor (beta chain) described here comes from a study of post-analysis software for immune sequencing data. Study-wide results and limits: Among four to six TRBV segments more frequent in patients than controls were TRBV5-6, TRBV5-1 and TRBV20-1. People with multiple sclerosis had a significantly lower normalized Chao1 diversity than controls did.

This CDR3 has 14 residues. Germline V lookup: CDR1 SGHDT, CDR2 YYEEEE. V was cut by 2 bases and J by 3 bases, with 12 bases left in between. Note on this clonotype: Antigen: not known.

Unique molecular identifiers had been added to the TCR beta cDNA libraries. The T cell input of about 0.9 to 10 million gave roughly 0.5 million cDNA molecules. TCRdb recomputed calls from the PCR reads with MiXCR, one row per CDR3 protein. The sample shows hundreds of thousands of distinct CDR3 sequences, roughly 38% of them seen only once. Sample: blood. This clonotype was obtained from a girl aged 2 to 9 with multiple sclerosis. The J gene is TRBJ2-7, the V gene TRBV5-6; D unresolved. Here the CDR3 reads CASSFRDGFYEQYF. CDR3 bases: TGTGCCAGCAGCTTCAGAGACGGATTCTACGAGCAGTACTTC. The full variable domain, completed using reference TRBV5-6 and TRBJ2-7, is DAGVTQSPTHLIKTRGQQVTLRCSPKSGHDTVSWYQQALGQGPQFIFQYYEEEERQRGNFPDRFSGHQFPNYSSELNVNALLLGDSALYLCASSFRDGFYEQYFGPGTRLTVT.